This TCR beta chain originates from a study of cytomegalovirus exposure and HLA in healthy donors (TCRdb year 2017). Describing the broader study: According to a later analysis, one platform produced both the 110 or so validation repertoires and the approximately 660 repertoires of the first cohort. To predict cytomegalovirus infection status, the study combined high-throughput TCR immunosequencing, statistical association of individual TCRs with disease status, and machine learning. The study aimed to test whether cataloging public T cell receptors could reveal signatures of past pathogen exposure. In addition to the first cohort of 650 to 800 subjects, a separate validation cohort of under 150 different subjects was used.

Receptor amplification or capture employed the immunoSEQ multiplex PCR assay. As for the authors' bioinformatics: A statistical classification framework was developed to diagnose cytomegalovirus status using the catalog of TCR beta chain sequences. TCRdb's version of the immuneACCESS table is confined to in-frame rearrangements and falls short of the full clone set. An unresolved V gene accounts for under half of the shortfall where checked; the remainder is of unknown origin. V and J calls plus clone size are reproduced from that table; the DNA served to infer D and trimming. The sample data list some 85,000 clones, and about 95% of these were observed just once. The ten top clones hold approximately 1.4% of the sample. The donors were included in the validation cohort of 90 to 150 subjects, a group kept apart from the approximately 650-subject first cohort. V and J are truncated by 8 bases and 0 bases respectively, leaving an intervening sequence of 10 bases. Looking up the germline V gene yields CDR1 ENHRY and CDR2 SYGVKD. Inclusive of the bounding cysteine and phenylalanine, the CDR3 is 14 residues long. The entry retains the CDR3 DNA only, 42 bases that are in frame from base 1.

Broad study findings and their caveats: In vitro tests confirmed that a few of the cytomegalovirus-associated TCR beta chains recognize cytomegalovirus antigens. In a later analysis, TCRs clustered in the first cohort were found to also tend to co-occur in the roughly 120 validation repertoires, with approximately 93% of cluster scores above 0. A later analysis had no HLA typing for the validation cohort, so co-occurrence there was scored across all 130 or so repertoires. While some public TCRs were present in many individuals, most TCR sequences turned up only very rarely across donors. It was suggested by the authors that the approach could potentially be generalized to other disease states and immunological phenotypes. The classifier was reported to diagnose cytomegalovirus status with high specificity and sensitivity in both the original and validation cohorts. The study listed 150 to 200 TCR beta chains as associated with cytomegalovirus.

About this clone: The clone's antigen remains unknown. Nothing much larger sits one base from this clone, and base qualities are not available.

Material for sequencing was PBMCs. The V and J segments used are TRBV10-3 and TRBJ2-2, and the D gene may be TRBD1, 5 bases matching. The clonotype originates from a woman aged 18-30 years in good health and CMV-seronegative. For the CDR3, the sequence is CAILETANTGELFF. The nucleotide sequence is TGTGCCATCCTGGAGACAGCGAACACCGGGGAGCTGTTTTTT.